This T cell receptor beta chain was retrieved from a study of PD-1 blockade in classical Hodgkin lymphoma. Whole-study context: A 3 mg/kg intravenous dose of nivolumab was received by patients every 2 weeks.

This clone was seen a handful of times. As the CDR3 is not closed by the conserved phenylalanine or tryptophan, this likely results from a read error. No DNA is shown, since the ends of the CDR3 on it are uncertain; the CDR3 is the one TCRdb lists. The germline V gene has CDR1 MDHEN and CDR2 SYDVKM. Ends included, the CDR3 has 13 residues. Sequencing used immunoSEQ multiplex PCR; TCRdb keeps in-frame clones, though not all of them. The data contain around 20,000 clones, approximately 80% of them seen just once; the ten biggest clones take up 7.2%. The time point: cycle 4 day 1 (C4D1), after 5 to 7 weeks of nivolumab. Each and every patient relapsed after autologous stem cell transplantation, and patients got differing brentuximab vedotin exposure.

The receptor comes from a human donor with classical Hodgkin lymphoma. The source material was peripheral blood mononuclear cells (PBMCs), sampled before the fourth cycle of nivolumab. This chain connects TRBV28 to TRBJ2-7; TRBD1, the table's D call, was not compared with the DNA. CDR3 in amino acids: CASIAGGGVGPVL.